The clone carrying this T cell receptor (beta chain) was detected many times. Its matching antigen is unknown. The data were taken from a study of CD8 T cells in ankylosing spondylitis. Regarding the study as a whole: Within ankylosing spondylitis blood, a TCR beta motif made up of eight highly homologous variants appeared to be characteristic. Disease-linked clones, CD8+, were relatively rare in peripheral blood.

TCRdb re-analysed the 5' RACE reads in MiXCR, keeping a single row per CDR3 protein. This table holds approximately 300,000 distinct CDR3 sequences, less than 9.5% found once. Trimming stripped 5 bases from V and 4 bases from J, with 17 bases between. CDR1 and CDR2 from the germline V gene are SGHNT and YENEEA. The CDR3 is 15 residues long. Input material: blood, either unsorted or a sorted T cell fraction (not recorded which). This clonotype was obtained from a male donor with ankylosing spondylitis. This chain links TRBV11-3 with TRBJ1-2, with D perhaps matching TRBD1 (6 bases). The DNA of the CDR3 is TGTGCCAGCAGCCCAGAGACAGGCCTGTCCTATGGCTACACCTTC. Amino acid sequence: CASSPETGLSYGYTF.